What follows is one T cell receptor beta chain and its context. The sample is drawn from a study of human CD8 memory T cell subsets. The TCR beta sequencing libraries came from UMI-labeled 5' RACE. Original handling: From roughly 3,000 to 20,000 functional CDR3 beta clonotypes were held in each TCR beta library. TCRdb re-called the 5' RACE reads, yielding one record per CDR3 amino acid sequence without DNA. The V and J calls reflect TCRdb's pipeline rather than the authors' work. Recorded for this sample: approximately 5,500 distinct CDR3 sequences. CDR1 is SGHDN, CDR2 FVKESK, per germline. This CDR3 has 15 residues. Buffy coats from healthy donors yielded the PBMC.

The receptor was isolated from a human donor in good health. Sequenced material: CD8+ T cells from PBMCs. V gene TRBV14 combines with J gene TRBJ2-7; TCRdb outputs TRBD1, but without DNA this stays unchecked. The CDR3: CASSPLTTGNYEQYF.